This is a list of T cell receptor beta chains from one sample in a study of T cells expressing NK-cell markers. Reprocessing the 5' RACE reads, TCRdb reports a single entry for every CDR3 protein and omits DNA. The sample has over 120,000 distinct CDR3 sequences. The sample taken for sequencing was blood T cells: a sorted CD56 or NKG2C T cell subset, CD4+ or CD8+ T cells, or bulk PBMC T cells (not recorded which). Receptors originate from a man younger than 35 in good health. Each CDR3 is given with its conserved first and last residue. Each record gives: J gene, clone size, V gene, CDR3 protein. Size tells how often a clone was seen (once, few, many) or the class of an expanded clone, and some rows leave it out.

TRBJ1-2	NA	TRBV7-9	CASSHGQVVNYGYTF
TRBJ2-5	NA	TRBV5-1	CASSPRGSEETQYF
TRBJ2-3	NA	TRBV6-5	CASSFRAVSLTDTQYF
TRBJ2-3	NA	TRBV12-5	CASARGESQTDTQYF
TRBJ2-1	NA	TRBV6-2/TRBV6-3	CASSPDHGASYNEQFF
TRBJ2-2	NA	TRBV4-1	CASSQATGFIGELFF
TRBJ2-1	NA	TRBV7-8	CASSLLEGTTFGEQFF
TRBJ1-5	NA	TRBV27	CASSLSISFNQPQHF
TRBJ2-1	NA	TRBV3-1	CASSPYFSASYNEQFF
TRBJ2-2	NA	TRBV9	CASSGEDREVSPDTGELFF
TRBJ1-3	NA	TRBV6-1	CASRGFGGDTIYF
TRBJ2-7	NA	TRBV27	CASSFAGRGYEQYF
TRBJ2-7	NA	TRBV18	CASSPPSRTVPYEQYF
TRBJ2-1	NA	TRBV20-1	CSAKTNPLAGGYNEQFF
TRBJ2-3	NA	TRBV27	CASSLLGQGIVNTQYF
TRBJ2-1	NA	TRBV7-8	CASSLGGGNNEQFF
TRBJ2-1	NA	TRBV12-3/TRBV12-4	CASRAGSTYNEQFF
TRBJ1-1	NA	TRBV7-2	CASSLDRGNTEAFF
TRBJ2-3	NA	TRBV20-1	CSAAGEVLETDTQYF
TRBJ2-2	medium-sized	TRBV4-3	CASSRTGTGELFF
TRBJ1-6	NA	TRBV27	CASSSPGHTASPLHF
TRBJ1-3	NA	TRBV29-1	CSVEGVPGTGNTIYF
TRBJ2-1	NA	TRBV2	CASSKEGEAGANEQFF
TRBJ2-1	NA	TRBV12-3/TRBV12-4	CASSFPGTGPYNEQFF
TRBJ2-7	NA	TRBV7-2	CASSLGGLAGGHEQYF
TRBJ2-1	NA	TRBV19	CASRTIAGGPNEQFF
TRBJ2-5	NA	TRBV20-1	CSAITEGPQETQYF
TRBJ2-3	NA	TRBV27	CASSPLAGGDTDTQYF
TRBJ2-5	NA	TRBV29-1	CSGLNQIRGETQYF